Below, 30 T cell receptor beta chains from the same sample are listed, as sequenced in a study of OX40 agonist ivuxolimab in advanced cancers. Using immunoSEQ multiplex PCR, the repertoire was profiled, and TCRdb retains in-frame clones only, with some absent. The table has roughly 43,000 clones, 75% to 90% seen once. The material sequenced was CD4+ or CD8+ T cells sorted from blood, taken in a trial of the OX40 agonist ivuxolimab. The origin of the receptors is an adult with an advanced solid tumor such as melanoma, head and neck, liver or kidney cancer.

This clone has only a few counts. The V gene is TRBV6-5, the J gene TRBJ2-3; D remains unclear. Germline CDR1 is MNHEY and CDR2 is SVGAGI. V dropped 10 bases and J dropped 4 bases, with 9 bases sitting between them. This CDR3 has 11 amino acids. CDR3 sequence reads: CATGWPDTQYF. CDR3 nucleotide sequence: TGTGCCACCGGGTGGCCAGATACGCAGTATTTT.

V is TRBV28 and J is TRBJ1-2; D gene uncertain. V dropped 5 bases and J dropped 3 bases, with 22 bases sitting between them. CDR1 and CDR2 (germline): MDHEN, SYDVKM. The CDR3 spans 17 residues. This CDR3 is CASSPHFPQSEHYGYTF. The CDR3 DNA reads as TGTGCCAGCAGTCCACACTTCCCCCAATCGGAACACTATGGCTACACCTTC.

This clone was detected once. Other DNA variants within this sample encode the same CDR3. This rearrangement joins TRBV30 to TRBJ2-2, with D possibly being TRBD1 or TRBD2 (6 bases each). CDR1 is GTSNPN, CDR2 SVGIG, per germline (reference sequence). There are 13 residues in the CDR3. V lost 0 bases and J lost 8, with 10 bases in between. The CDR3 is CAWSVGGRGELFF. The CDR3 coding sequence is TGTGCCTGGAGTGTAGGGGGGCGTGGGGAGCTGTTTTTT.

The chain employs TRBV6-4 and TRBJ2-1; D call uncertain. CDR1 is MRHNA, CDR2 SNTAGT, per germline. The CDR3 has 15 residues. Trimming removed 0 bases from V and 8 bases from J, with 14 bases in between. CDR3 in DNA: TGTGCCAGCAGTGACTCGTGGTCTTCGTTAGATGAGCAGTTCTTC. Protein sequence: CASSDSWSSLDEQFF.

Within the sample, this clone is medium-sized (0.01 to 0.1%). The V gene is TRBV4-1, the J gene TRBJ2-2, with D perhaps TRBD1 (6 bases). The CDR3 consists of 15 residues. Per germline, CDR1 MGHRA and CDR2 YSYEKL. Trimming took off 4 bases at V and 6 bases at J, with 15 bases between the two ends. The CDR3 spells CASSRLPGDAGELFF. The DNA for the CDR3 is TGCGCCAGCAGCCGGCTTCCAGGGGATGCCGGGGAGCTGTTTTTT.

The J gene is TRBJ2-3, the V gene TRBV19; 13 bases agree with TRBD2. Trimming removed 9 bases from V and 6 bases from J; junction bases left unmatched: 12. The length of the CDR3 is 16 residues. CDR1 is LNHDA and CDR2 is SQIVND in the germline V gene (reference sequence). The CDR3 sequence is CASRTSGSSLADTQYF. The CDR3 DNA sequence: TGTGCCAGCCGGACTAGCGGGAGTTCGTTAGCGGATACGCAGTATTTT.

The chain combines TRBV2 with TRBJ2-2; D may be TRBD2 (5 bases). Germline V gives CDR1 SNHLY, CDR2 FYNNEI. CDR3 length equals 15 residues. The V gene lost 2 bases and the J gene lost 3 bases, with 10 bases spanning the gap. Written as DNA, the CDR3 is TGTGCCAGCAGTGAATACAAGGACTACACCGGGGAGCTGTTTTTT. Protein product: CASSEYKDYTGELFF.

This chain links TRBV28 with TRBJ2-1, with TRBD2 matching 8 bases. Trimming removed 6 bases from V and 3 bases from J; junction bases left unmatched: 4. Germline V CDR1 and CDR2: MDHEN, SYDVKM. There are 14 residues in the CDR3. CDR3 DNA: TGTGCCAGCAGGCTAGCGGGTCTCTACAATGAGCAGTTCTTC. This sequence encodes CASRLAGLYNEQFF.

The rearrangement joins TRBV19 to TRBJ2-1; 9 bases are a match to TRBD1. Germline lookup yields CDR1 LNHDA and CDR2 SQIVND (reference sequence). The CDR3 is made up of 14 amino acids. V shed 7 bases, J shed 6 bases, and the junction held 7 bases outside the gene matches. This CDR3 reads CASKEGTGLNEQFF. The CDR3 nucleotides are TGTGCCAGTAAAGAAGGGACAGGGCTCAATGAGCAGTTCTTC. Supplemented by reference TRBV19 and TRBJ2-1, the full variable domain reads DGGITQSPKYLFRKEGQNVTLSCEQNLNHDAMYWYRQDPGQGLRLIYYSQIVNDFQKGDIAEGYSVSREKKESFPLTVTSAQKNPTAFYLCASKEGTGLNEQFFGPGTRLTVL.

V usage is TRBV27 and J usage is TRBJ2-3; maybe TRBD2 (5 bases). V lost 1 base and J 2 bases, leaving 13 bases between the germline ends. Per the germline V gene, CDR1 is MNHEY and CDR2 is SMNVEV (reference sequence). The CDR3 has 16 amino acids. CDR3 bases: TGTGCCAGCAGTTTATTCCCTGGGAGTCTCACAGATACGCAGTATTTT. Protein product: CASSLFPGSLTDTQYF.

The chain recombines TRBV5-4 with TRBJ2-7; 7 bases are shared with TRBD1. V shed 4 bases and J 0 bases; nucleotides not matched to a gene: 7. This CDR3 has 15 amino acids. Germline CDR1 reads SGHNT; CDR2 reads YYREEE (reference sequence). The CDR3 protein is CASSLGTASSYEQYF. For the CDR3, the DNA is TGTGCCAGCAGCCTTGGGACAGCTTCCTCCTACGAGCAGTACTTC.

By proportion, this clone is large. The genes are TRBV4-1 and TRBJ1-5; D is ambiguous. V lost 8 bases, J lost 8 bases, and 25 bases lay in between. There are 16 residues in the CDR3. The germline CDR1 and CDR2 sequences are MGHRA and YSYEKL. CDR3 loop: CASHRAGEGPGEPQHF. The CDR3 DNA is TGCGCCAGCCACCGAGCGGGAGAGGGTCCGGGAGAGCCCCAGCATTTT.

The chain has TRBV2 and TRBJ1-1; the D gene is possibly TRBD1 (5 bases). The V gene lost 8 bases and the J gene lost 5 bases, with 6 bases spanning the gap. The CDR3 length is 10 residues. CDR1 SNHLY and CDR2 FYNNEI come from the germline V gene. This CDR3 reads CASGQTEAFF. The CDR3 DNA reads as TGTGCCAGCGGACAAACTGAAGCTTTCTTT.

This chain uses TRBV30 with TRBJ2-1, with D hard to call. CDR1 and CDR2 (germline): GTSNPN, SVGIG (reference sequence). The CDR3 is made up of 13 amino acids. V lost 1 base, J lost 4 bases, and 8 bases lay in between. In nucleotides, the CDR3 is TGTGCCTGGAGTGAAGGACCTTACAATGAGCAGTTCTTC. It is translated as CAWSEGPYNEQFF.

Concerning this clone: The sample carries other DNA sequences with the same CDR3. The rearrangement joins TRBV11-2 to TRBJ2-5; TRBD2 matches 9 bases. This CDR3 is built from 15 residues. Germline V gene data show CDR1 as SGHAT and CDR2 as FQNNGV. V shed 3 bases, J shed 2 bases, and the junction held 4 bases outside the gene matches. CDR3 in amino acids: CASSFPAGGQETQYF. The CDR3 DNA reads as TGTGCCAGCAGCTTCCCAGCGGGGGGTCAAGAGACCCAGTACTTC.

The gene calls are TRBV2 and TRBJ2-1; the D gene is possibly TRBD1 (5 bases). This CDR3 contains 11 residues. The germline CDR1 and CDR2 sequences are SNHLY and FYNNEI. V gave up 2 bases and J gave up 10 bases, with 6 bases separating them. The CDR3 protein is CASSERTEQFF. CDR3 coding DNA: TGTGCCAGCAGTGAAAGGACAGAGCAGTTCTTC.

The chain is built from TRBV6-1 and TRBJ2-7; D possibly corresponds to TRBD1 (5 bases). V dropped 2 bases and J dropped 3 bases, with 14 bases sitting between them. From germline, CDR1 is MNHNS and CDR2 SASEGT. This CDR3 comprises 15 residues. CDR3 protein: CASSETGSWSYEQYF. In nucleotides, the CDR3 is TGTGCCAGCAGTGAAACAGGCTCCTGGAGCTACGAGCAGTACTTC.

The CDR3 sequence is CASSPHGLYGYTF. CDR3 coding DNA: TGTGCCAGCAGCCCACACGGACTCTATGGCTACACCTTC. The chain has TRBV6-5 and TRBJ1-2; D is unclear. The germline V gene encodes CDR1 MNHEY and CDR2 SVGAGI. The CDR3 has 13 amino acids. V lost 6 bases and J 4 bases, leaving 12 bases between the germline ends.

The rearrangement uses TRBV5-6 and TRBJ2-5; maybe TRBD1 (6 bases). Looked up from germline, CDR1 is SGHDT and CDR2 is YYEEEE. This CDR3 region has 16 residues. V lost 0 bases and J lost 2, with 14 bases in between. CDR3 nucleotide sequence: TGTGCCAGCAGCTTGGCCCCGAGACAGGTTCAAGAGACCCAGTACTTC. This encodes CASSLAPRQVQETQYF.

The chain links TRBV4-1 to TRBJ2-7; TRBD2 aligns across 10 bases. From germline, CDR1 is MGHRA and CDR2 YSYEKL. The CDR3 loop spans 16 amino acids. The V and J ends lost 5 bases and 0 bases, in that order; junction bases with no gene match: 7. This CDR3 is CASSLGTSETSYEQYF. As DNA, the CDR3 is TGCGCCAGCAGCTTGGGGACTAGCGAAACCTCCTACGAGCAGTACTTC.

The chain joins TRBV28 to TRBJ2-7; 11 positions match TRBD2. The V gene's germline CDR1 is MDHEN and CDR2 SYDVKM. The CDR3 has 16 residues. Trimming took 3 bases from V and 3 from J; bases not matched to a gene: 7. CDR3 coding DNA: TGTGCCAGCAGTTTGGCCGCCGGGACTAGCGGCTACGAGCAGTACTTC. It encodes CASSLAAGTSGYEQYF.

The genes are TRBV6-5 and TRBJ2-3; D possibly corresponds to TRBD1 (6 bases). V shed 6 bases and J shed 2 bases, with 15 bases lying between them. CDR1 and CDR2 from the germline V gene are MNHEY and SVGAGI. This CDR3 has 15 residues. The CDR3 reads CASSTGHPLTDTQYF. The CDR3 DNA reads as TGTGCCAGCAGCACGGGACACCCTCTCACAGATACGCAGTATTTT.

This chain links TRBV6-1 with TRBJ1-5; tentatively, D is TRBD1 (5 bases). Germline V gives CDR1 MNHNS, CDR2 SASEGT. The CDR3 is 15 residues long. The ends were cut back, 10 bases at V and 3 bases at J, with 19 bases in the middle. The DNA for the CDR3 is TGTGCCACCCGACACCGTGGGGGTATCAATCAGCCCCAGCATTTT. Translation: CATRHRGGINQPQHF.

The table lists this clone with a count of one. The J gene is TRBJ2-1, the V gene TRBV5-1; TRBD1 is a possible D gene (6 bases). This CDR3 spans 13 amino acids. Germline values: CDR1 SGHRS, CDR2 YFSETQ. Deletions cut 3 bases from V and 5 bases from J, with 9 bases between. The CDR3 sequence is CASSYRTDNEQFF. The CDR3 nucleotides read TGCGCCAGCAGCTATCGGACAGACAATGAGCAGTTCTTC.

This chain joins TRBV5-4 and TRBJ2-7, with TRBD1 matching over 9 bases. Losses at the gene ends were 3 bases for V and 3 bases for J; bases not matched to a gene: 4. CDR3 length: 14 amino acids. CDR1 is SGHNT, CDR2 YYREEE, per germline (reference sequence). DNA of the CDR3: TGTGCCAGCAGCTCGGGACAGGGAGACTACGAGCAGTACTTC. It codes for CASSSGQGDYEQYF.

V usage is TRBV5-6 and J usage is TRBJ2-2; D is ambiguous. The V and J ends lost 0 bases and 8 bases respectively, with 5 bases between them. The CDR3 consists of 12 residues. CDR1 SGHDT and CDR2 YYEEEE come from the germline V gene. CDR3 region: CASSLASGELFF. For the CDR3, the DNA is TGTGCCAGCAGCTTGGCCTCGGGGGAGCTGTTTTTT.

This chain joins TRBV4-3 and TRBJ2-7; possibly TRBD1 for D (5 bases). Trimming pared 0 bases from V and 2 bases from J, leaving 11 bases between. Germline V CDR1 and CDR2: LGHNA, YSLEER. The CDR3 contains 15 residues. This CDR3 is CASSQDPQATYEQYF. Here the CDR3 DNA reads TGCGCCAGCAGCCAAGATCCACAGGCGACCTACGAGCAGTACTTC.

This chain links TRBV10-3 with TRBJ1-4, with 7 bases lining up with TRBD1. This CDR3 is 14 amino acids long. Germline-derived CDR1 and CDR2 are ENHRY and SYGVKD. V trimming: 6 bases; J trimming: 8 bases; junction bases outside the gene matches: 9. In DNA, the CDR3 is TGTGCCATCAGCCATCAGGACAGGCCAGAAAAACTGTTTTTT. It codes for CAISHQDRPEKLFF.

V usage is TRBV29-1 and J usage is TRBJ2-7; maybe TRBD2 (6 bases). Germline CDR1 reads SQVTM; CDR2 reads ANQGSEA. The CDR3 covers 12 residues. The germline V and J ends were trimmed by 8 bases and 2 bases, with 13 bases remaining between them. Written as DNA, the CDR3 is TGCAGCTGCCGCCGGGGGACCTACGAGCAGTACTTC. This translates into CSCRRGTYEQYF.

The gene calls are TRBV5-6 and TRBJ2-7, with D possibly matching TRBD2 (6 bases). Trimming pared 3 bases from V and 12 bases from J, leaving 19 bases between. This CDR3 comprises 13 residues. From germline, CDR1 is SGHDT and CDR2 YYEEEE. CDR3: CASSWGGGDSLYF. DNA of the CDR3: TGTGCCAGCAGCTGGGGAGGAGGCGACAGCTTGTACTTC.